Detailed here is one TCR beta chain. Its target is unknown. Germline V gene sequence: CDR1 SQVTM, CDR2 ANQGSEA. The CDR3 has 13 residues. V was trimmed by 5 bases and J by 0 bases, leaving 10 bases between them. Here immunoSEQ multiplex PCR was the method, and the copy in TCRdb shows in-frame clones only, minus some. Among over a million clones listed, more than 75% were seen once. The sample originates from a study of shared clonotypes between healthy human individuals. Whole-study findings and limits: Approximately 4.6% of naive CD4 clonotypes were shared across a few donors. A small donor pool kept down the genetic and exposure-history diversity that was represented.

CD4+ cell separation produced CD45RA+ naive and CD45RA-negative memory subsets. The chain links TRBV29-1 to TRBJ1-1; D is uncertain. The receptor's source is a man aged 18 to 35 in good health. Some clones in this sample may be carry-over from other donors' samples. What was sequenced was memory CD4+ T cells from PBMCs. The subset is: CD45RA-negative fraction. CDR3 DNA: TGCAGCGTTACACCGGAACTGAACACTGAAGCTTTCTTT. Translating gives CSVTPELNTEAFF.